The 12 T cell receptor beta chains below all came from one sample that was sequenced in a study of T cells in Graves' hyperthyroidism and ophthalmopathy. What was amplified from RNA transcripts were TCR beta CDR3 regions. A set of HTBI primers served as the primers for a first-round RT-PCR of the TCR CDR3. Via MiXCR, TCRdb re-called the multiplex PCR reads, giving one row per CDR3 protein. Among approximately 630,000 distinct CDR3 sequences, about 17% were seen once, and the ten largest hold about 3.8%. The material sequenced was blood. Receptor source: a young woman with Graves' hyperthyroidism.

The chain links TRBV11-3 to TRBJ2-1; D uncertain. Germline V gene lookup returns CDR1 SGHNT and CDR2 YENEEA. Between the trimmed V and J ends, which lost 0 bases and 10 bases, there was a span of 10 bases. CDR3 size: 13 residues. CDR3 amino acids: CASSLDKGREQFF. The DNA for the CDR3 is TGTGCCAGCAGCTTAGATAAAGGGCGAGAGCAGTTCTTC.

This clonotype was seen ten or more times. The rearrangement links TRBV14 to TRBJ2-1, with 7 bases that match TRBD2. CDR1 and CDR2 (germline): SGHDN, FVKESK. This CDR3 is built from 17 residues. The V and J ends lost 4 bases and 0 bases, in that order; junction bases with no gene match: 9. The CDR3 reads CASSPSTSAGSYNEQFF. The CDR3 bases are TGTGCCAGCAGCCCTAGCACTAGCGCAGGCTCCTACAATGAGCAGTTCTTC.

The chain links TRBV5-5 to TRBJ2-5; 7 bases agree with TRBD2. J lost 5 bases, V lost 1 base, and 17 bases had no gene match. Germline-derived CDR1 and CDR2 are SGHKS and YYEKEE (reference sequence). The CDR3 has 18 residues. The CDR3 loop is CASSLRIWAGVLSETQYF. The CDR3 nucleotides read TGTGCCAGCAGCTTGCGGATCTGGGCGGGAGTGCTCTCGGAGACCCAGTACTTC. The entire variable domain, with the rest obtained from reference TRBV5-5 and TRBJ2-5, is as follows: DAGVTQSPTHLIKTRGQQVTLRCSPISGHKSVSWYQQVLGQGPQFIFQYYEKEERGRGNFPDRFSARQFPNYSSELNVNALLLGDSALYLCASSLRIWAGVLSETQYFGPGTRLLVL.

This clonotype was counted ten times or more. The chain has TRBV11-3 and TRBJ2-1; TRBD1 agrees at 12 bases. Germline V gene sequence: CDR1 SGHNT, CDR2 YENEEA. The CDR3 is made up of 16 amino acids. J was trimmed by 7 bases and V by 5 bases; bases with no gene match: 9. For the CDR3, the DNA is TGTGCCAGCAGCCGAAGGGGACAGGGGGCTGGAAATGAGCAGTTCTTC. Protein sequence: CASSRRGQGAGNEQFF. Supplemented by reference TRBV11-3 and TRBJ2-1, the full variable domain reads EAGVVQSPRYKIIEKKQPVAFWCNPISGHNTLYWYLQNLGQGPELLIRYENEEAVDDSQLPKDRFSAERLKGVDSTLKIQPAELGDSAVYLCASSRRGQGAGNEQFFGPGTRLTVL.

This clonotype was observed many times. V is TRBV10-3 and J is TRBJ2-5; possible D gene TRBD2, 5 bases. Trimming stripped 8 bases from V and 4 bases from J, with 14 bases between. Germline CDR1 and CDR2: ENHRY and SYGVKD. The CDR3 contains 13 residues. Here the CDR3 reads CAIGETSRETQYF. As DNA, the CDR3 is TGTGCCATCGGGGAGACGAGCAGAGAGACCCAGTACTTC.

This clonotype has a count of ten or more. The junction differs from germline at one of its ends, possibly a read error. The V call is TRBV15, the J call TRBJ1-1, with TRBD1 as a possible D gene (5 bases). The length of the CDR3 is 13 residues. CDR1 LNHNV and CDR2 YYDKDF come from the germline V gene (reference sequence). CDR3 in DNA: TGTGCCACCAGCCGAGACGGAGCAGGGGAAGCTTTCTTT. This gives the protein CATSRDGAGEAFF.

There are many counts of this clonotype. This chain joins TRBV30 and TRBJ2-7; 7 bases fit TRBD2. The length of the CDR3 is 12 residues. The V gene end was trimmed by 7 bases and the J gene end by 2 bases; junction bases not matched to a gene: 5. CDR1 is GTSNPN and CDR2 is SVGIG in the germline V gene (reference sequence). The CDR3 here is CALTGGTYEQYF. CDR3 in DNA: TGTGCCTTAACCGGGGGGACCTACGAGCAGTACTTC.

This clonotype has just a few counts. The rearrangement uses TRBV7-3 and TRBJ2-3; D remains unclear. The CDR3 covers 13 residues. Germline assignment: CDR1 SGHTA and CDR2 FQGTGA. Trimming removed 5 bases at V and 2 bases at J, with 8 bases between. In nucleotides, the CDR3 is TGTGCCAGCAGCAATTACGACACAGATACGCAGTATTTT. Amino acids: CASSNYDTDTQYF.

This clonotype came up a few times. The rearrangement uses TRBV19 and TRBJ1-2, with a tentative D call TRBD1 (5 bases). Between the trimmed V and J ends, which lost 3 bases and 3 bases, there was a span of 11 bases. Germline assignment: CDR1 LNHDA and CDR2 SQIVND (reference sequence). This CDR3 contains 14 residues. CDR3 region: CASSMFRDDYGYTF. The CDR3 DNA reads as TGTGCCAGTAGTATGTTCAGGGATGACTATGGCTACACCTTC.

Many counts were recorded for this clonotype. The V and J genes are TRBV6-1 and TRBJ2-7; 11 nucleotides agree with TRBD2. CDR3 length: 15 amino acids. After removal of 4 bases from V and 6 bases from J, the junction contained 8 bases not matched to a gene. From germline, CDR1 is MNHNS and CDR2 SASEGT. The CDR3 DNA is TGTGCCAGCAGTGGCGCTAGCGGGAGGTCTCGCGAGCAGTACTTC. It is translated as CASSGASGRSREQYF.

This clonotype showed up many times. The chain is built from TRBV13 and TRBJ1-1, with 10 bases identical to TRBD1. CDR1 is PRHDT, CDR2 FYEKMQ, per germline (reference sequence). V lost 2 bases and J lost 3; bases outside the gene matches: 15. The CDR3 covers 19 residues. The DNA for the CDR3 is TGTGCCAGCAGCTTATCCTTAGGACAGGGGGTGTACCAAGACACTGAAGCTTTCTTT. It yields the protein CASSLSLGQGVYQDTEAFF.

This clonotype showed up many times. This sequence joins TRBV24-1 and TRBJ1-5, with unresolved D. Germline-derived CDR1 and CDR2 are KGHDR and SFDVKD. V was trimmed by 4 bases and J by 5 bases, leaving 11 bases between them. The CDR3 is made up of 14 amino acids. CDR3 sequence reads: CATSESDGYQPQHF. The CDR3 region has the DNA TGTGCCACCAGTGAGTCGGACGGTTATCAGCCCCAGCATTTT.